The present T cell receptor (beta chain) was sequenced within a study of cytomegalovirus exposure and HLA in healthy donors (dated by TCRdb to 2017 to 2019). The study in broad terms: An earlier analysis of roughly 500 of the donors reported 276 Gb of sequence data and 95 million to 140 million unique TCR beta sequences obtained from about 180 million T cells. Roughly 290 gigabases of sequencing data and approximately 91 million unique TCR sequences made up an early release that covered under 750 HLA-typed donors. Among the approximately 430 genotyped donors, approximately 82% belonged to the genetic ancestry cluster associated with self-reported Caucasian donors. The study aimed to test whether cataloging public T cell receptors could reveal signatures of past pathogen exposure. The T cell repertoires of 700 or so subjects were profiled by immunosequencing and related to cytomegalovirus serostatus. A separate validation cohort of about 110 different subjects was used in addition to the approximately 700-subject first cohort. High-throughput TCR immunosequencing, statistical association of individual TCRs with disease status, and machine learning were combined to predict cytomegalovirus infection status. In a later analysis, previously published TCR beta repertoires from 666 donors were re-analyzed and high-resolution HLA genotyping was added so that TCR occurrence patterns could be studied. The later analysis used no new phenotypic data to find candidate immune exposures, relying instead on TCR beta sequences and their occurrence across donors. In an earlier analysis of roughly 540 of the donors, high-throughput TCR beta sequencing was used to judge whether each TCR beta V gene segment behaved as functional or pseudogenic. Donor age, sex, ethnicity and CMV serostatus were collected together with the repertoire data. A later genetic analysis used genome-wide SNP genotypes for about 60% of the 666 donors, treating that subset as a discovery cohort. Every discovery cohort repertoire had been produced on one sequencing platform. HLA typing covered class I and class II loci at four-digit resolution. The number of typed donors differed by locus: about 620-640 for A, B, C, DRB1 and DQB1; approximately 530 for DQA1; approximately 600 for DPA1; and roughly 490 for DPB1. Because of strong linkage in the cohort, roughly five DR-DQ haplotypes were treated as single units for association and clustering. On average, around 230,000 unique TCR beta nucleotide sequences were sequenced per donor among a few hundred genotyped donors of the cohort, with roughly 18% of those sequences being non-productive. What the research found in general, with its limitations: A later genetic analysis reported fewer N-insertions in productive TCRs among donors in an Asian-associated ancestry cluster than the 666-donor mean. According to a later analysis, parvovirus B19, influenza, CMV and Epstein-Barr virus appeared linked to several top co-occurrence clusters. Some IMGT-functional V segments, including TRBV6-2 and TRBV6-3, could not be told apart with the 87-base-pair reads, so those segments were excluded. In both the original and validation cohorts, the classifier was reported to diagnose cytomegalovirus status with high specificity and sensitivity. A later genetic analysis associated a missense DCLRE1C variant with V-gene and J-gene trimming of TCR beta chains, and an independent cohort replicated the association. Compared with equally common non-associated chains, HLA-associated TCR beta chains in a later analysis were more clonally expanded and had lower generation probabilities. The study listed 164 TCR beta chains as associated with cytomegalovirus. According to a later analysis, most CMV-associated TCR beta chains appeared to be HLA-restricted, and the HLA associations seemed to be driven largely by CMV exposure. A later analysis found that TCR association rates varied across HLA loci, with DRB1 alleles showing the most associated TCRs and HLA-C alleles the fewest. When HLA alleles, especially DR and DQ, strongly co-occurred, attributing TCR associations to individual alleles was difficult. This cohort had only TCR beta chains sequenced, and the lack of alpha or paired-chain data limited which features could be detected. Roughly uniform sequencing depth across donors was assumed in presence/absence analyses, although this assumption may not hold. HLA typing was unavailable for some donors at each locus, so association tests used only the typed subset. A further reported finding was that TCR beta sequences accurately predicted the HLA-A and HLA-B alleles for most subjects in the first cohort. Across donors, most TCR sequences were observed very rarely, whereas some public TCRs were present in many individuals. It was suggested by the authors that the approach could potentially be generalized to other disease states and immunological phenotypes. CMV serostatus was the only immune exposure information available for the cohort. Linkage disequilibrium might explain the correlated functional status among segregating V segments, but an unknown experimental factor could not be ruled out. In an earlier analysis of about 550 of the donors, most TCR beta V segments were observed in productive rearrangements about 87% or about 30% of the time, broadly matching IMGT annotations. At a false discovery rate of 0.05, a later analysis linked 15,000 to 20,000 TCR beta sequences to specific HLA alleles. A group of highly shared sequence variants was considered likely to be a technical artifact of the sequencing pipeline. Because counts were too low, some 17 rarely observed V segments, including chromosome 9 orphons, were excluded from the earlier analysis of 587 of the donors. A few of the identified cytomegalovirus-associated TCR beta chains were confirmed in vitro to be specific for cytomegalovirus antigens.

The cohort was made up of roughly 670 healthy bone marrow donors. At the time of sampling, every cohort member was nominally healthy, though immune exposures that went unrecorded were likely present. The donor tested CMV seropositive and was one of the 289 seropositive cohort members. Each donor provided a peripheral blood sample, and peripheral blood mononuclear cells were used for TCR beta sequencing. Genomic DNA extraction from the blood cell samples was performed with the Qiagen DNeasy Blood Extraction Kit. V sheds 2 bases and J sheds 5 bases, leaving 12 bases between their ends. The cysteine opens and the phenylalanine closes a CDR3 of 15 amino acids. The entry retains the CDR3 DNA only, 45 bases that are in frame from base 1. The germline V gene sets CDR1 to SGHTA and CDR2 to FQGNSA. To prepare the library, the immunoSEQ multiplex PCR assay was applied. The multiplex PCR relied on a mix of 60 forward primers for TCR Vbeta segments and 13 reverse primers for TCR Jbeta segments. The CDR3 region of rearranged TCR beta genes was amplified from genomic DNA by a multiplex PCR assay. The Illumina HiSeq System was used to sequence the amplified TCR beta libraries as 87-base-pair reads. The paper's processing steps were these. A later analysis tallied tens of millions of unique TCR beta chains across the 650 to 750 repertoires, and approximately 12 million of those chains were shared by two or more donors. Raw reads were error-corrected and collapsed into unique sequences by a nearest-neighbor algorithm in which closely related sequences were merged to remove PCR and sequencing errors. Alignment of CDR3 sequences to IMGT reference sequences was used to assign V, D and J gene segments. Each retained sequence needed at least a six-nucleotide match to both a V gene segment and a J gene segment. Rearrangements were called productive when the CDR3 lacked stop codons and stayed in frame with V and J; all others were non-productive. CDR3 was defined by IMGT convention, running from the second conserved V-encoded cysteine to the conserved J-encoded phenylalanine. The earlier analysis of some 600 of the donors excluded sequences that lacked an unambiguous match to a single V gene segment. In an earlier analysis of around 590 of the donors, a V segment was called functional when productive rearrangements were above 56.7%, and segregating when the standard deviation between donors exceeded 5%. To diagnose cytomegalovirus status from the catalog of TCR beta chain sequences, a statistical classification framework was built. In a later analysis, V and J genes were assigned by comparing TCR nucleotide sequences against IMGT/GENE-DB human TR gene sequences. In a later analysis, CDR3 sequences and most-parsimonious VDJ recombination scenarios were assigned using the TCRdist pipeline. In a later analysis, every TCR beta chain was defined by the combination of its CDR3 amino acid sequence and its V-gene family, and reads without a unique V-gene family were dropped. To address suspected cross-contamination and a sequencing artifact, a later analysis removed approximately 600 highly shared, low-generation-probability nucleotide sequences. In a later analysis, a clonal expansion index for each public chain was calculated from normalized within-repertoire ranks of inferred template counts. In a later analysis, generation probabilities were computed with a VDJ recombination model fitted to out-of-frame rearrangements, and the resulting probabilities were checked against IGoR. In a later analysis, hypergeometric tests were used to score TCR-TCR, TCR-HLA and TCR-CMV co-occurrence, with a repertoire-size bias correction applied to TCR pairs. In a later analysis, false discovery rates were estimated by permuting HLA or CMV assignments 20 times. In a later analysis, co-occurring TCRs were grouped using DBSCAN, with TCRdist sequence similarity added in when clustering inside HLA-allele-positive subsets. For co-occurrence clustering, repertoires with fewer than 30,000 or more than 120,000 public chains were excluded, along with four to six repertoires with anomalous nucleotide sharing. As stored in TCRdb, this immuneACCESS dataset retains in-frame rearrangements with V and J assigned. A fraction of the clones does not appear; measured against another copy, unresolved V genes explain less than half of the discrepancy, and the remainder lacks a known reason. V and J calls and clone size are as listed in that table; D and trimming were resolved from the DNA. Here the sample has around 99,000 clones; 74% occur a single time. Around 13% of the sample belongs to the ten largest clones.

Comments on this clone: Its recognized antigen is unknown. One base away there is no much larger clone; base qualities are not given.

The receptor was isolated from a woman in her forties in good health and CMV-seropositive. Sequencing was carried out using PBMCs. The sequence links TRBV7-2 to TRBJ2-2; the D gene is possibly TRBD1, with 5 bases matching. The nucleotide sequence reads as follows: TGTGCCAGCAGCTTACAGGGCCTCGGGACCGGGGAGCTGTTTTTT. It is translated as CASSLQGLGTGELFF.